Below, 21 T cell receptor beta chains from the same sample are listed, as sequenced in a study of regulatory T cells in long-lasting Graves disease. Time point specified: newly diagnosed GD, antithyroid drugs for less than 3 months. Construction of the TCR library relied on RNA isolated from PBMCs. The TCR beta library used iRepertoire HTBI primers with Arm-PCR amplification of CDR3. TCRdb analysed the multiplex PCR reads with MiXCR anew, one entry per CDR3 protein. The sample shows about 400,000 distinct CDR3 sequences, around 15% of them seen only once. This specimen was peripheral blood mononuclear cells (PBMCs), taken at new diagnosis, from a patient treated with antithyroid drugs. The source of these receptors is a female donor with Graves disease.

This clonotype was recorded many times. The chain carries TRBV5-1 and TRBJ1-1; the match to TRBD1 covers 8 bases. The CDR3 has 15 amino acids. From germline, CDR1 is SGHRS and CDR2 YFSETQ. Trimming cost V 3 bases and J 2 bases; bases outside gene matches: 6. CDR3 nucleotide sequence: TGCGCCAGCAGCTCCCCCGGACAGGGAAACACTGAAGCTTTCTTT. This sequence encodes CASSSPGQGNTEAFF.

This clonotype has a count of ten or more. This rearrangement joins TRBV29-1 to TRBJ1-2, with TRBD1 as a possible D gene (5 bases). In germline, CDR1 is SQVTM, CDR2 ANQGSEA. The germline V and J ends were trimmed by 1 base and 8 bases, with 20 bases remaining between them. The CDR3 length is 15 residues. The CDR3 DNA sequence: TGCAGCGTTGAAGGAGGCCAGGGCTCCTACGGGGGCTACACCTTC. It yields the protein CSVEGGQGSYGGYTF. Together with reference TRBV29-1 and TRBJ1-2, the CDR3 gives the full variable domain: SAVISQKPSRDICQRGTSLTIQCQVDSQVTMMFWYRQQPGQSLTLIATANQGSEATYESGFVIDKFPISRPNLTFSTLTVSNMSPEDSSIYLCSVEGGQGSYGGYTFGSGTRLTVV.

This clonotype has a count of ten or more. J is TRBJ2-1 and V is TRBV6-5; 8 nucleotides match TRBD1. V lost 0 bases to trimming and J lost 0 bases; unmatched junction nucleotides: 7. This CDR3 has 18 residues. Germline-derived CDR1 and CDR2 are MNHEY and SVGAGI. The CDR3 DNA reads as TGTGCCAGCAGTTACTCGAGAAGGGACAGGCTCTCCTACAATGAGCAGTTCTTC. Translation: CASSYSRRDRLSYNEQFF.

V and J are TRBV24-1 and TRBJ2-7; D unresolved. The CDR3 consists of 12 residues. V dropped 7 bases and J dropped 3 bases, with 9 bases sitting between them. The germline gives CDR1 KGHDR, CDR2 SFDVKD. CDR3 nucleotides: TGTGCCACCAGCGACGACGGCTACGAGCAGTACTTC. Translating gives CATSDDGYEQYF.

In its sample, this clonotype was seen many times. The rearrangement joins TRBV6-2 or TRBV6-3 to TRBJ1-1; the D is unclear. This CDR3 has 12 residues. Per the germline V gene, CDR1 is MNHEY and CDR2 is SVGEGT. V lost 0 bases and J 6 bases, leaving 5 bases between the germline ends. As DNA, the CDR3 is TGTGCCAGCAGTTACTCAGAATCTGAAGCTTTCTTT. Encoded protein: CASSYSESEAFF.

The CDR3 sequence is CAPHGGRKISETQYF. The CDR3 DNA follows: TGTGCTCCCCATGGGGGACGGAAAATCTCAGAGACCCAGTACTTC. The chain uses TRBV11-2 and TRBJ2-5; D could derive from TRBD1 or TRBD2 (5 bases each). The CDR3 spans 15 residues. The germline CDR1 and CDR2 sequences are SGHAT and FQNNGV.

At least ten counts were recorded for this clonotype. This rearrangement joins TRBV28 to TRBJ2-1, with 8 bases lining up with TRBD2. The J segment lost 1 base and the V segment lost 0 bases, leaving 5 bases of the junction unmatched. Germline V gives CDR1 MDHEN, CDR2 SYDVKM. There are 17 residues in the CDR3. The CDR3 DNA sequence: TGTGCCAGCAGTTTATGCAAACTAGCGGCTTCCTACAATGAGCAGTTCTTC. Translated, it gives CASSLCKLAASYNEQFF.

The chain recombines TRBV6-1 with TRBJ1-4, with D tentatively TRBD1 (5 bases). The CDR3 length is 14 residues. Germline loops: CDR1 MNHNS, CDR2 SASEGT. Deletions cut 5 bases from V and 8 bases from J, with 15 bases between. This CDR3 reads CASSQGGWEEKLFF. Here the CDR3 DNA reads TGTGCCAGCAGTCAGGGCGGCTGGGAGGAAAAACTGTTTTTT.

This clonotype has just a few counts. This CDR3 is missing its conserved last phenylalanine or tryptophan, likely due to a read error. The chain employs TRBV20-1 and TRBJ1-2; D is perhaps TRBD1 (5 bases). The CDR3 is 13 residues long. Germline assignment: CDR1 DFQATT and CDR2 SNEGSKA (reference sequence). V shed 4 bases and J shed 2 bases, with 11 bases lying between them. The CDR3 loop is CSATSQENYGYTL. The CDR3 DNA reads TGCAGTGCTACATCACAGGAGAACTATGGCTACACCCTC.

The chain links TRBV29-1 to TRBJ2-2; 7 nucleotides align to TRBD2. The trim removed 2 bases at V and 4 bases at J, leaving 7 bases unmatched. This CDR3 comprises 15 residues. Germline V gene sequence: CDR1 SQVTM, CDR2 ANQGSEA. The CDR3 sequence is CSVENGGGGTGELFF. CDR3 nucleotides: TGCAGCGTTGAAAATGGGGGGGGGGGCACCGGGGAGCTGTTTTTT.

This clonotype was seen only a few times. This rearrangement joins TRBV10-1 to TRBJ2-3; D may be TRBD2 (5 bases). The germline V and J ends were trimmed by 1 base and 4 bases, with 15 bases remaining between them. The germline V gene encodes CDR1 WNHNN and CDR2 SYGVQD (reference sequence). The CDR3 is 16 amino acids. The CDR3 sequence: CASSEFAIVGADTQYF. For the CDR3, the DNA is TGCGCCAGCAGTGAGTTCGCCATCGTCGGGGCAGATACGCAGTATTTT.

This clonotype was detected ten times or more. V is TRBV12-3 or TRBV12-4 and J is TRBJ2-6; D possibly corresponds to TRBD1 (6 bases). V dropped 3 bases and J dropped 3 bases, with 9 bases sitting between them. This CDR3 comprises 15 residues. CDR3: CASSFSGVGANVLTF. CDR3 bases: TGTGCCAGCAGTTTTTCAGGGGTTGGGGCCAACGTCCTGACTTTC.

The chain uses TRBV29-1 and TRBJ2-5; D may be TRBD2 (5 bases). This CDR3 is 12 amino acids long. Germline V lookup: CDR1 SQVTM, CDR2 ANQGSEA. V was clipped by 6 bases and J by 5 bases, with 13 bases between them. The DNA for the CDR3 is TGCAGCGTCCCTATTGGCGGGGAGACCCAGTACTTC. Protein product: CSVPIGGETQYF. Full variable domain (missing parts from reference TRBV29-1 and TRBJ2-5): SAVISQKPSRDICQRGTSLTIQCQVDSQVTMMFWYRQQPGQSLTLIATANQGSEATYESGFVIDKFPISRPNLTFSTLTVSNMSPEDSSIYLCSVPIGGETQYFGPGTRLLVL.

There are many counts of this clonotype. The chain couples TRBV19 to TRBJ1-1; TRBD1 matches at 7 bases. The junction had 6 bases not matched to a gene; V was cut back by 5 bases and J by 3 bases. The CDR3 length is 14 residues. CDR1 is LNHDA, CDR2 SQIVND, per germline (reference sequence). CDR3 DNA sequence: TGTGCCAGTAGTGCCTACAGGGGAGACACTGAAGCTTTCTTT. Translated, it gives CASSAYRGDTEAFF.

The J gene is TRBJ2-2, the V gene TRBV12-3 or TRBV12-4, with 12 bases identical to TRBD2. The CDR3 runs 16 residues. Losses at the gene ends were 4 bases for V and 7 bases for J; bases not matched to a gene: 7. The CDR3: CASSSRTSGEGGELFF. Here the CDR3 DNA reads TGTGCCAGCAGTTCACGGACTAGCGGGGAGGGCGGGGAGCTGTTTTTT.

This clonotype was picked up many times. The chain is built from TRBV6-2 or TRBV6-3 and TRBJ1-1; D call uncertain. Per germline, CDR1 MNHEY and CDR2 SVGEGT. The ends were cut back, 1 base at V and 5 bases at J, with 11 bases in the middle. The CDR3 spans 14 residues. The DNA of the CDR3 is TGTGCCAGCAGTTACTTGGGAGTTGGGACTGAAGCTTTCTTT. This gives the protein CASSYLGVGTEAFF.

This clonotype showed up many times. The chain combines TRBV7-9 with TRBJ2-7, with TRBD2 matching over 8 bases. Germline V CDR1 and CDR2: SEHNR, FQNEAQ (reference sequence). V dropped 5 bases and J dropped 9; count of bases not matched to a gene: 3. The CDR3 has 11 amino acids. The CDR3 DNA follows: TGTGCCAGCAGCCCGGGGGGGACGCAGTACTTC. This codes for CASSPGGTQYF.

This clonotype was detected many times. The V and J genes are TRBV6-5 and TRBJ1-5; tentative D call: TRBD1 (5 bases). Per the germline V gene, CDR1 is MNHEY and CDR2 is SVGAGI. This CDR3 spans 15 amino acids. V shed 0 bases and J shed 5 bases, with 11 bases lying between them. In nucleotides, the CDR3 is TGTGCCAGCAGTTACTCTAAGGGGCCACATCAGCCCCAGCATTTT. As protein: CASSYSKGPHQPQHF.

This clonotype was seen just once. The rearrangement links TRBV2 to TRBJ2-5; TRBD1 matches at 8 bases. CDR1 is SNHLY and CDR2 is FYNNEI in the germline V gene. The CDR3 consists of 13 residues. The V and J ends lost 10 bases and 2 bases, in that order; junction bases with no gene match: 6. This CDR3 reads CAIPRTGQETQYF. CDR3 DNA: TGTGCCATCCCCAGGACAGGGCAAGAGACCCAGTACTTC.

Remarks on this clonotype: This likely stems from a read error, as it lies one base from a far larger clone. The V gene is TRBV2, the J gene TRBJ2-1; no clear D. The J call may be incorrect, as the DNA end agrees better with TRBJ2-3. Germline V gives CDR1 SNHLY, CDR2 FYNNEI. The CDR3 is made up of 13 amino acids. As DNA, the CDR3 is TGTGCCAGCAGTATGAACGGATTAGATACGCAGTATTTT. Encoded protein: CASSMNGLDTQYF.

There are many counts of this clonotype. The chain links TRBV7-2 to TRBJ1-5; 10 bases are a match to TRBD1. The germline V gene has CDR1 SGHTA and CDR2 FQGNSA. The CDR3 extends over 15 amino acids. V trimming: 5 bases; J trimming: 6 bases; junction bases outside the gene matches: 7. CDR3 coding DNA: TGTGCCAGCAGCCTGTGGACAGGGGGTAGTCAGCCCCAGCATTTT. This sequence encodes CASSLWTGGSQPQHF.